These 8 T cell receptor beta chains share one sample of origin, sequenced in a study of blood T cell repertoires in COVID-19. Using immunoSEQ multiplex PCR, the repertoire was profiled, and TCRdb retains in-frame clones only, with some absent. The sample holds about 230,000 clones, approximately 85% seen once. Sequencing was carried out using peripheral blood. The receptors here all came from a man aged 50 or older with COVID-19, enrolled during active disease.

This clone was observed a handful of times. This chain connects TRBV12-5 to TRBJ2-2; D ambiguous. Germline CDR1 and CDR2: LGHNT and FRNRAP. V gave up 2 bases and J gave up 6 bases, with 4 bases separating them. CDR3 size: 12 residues. The CDR3 nucleotides are TGTGCTAGTGGTTTGAGCGCCGGGGAGCTGTTTTTT. Amino acids: CASGLSAGELFF.

The gene calls are TRBV7-9 and TRBJ1-3; 8 bases align to TRBD1. V dropped 5 bases and J dropped 4; count of bases not matched to a gene: 16. Germline CDR1 and CDR2: SEHNR and FQNEAQ (reference sequence). The CDR3 is 18 residues long. The CDR3 DNA sequence: TGTGCCAGCAGCCCCAAGGGGGTGACAGGGGTTCCAGGAAACACCATATATTTT. Its protein product is CASSPKGVTGVPGNTIYF.

This clone was observed a few times. CDR3 sequence reads: CASSSIGQGVNQPQHF. The DNA for the CDR3 is TGTGCCAGCAGTTCCATCGGACAGGGCGTCAATCAGCCCCAGCATTTT. The gene calls are TRBV27 and TRBJ1-5, with 8 positions matching TRBD1. After removal of 4 bases from V and 3 bases from J, the junction contained 8 bases not matched to a gene. The CDR3 runs to 16 residues. Germline loops: CDR1 MNHEY, CDR2 SMNVEV (reference sequence).

This chain joins TRBV3-1 (or the pseudogene TRBV3-2) and TRBJ2-5; 13 nucleotides align to TRBD2. The CDR3 contains 16 residues. V lost 7 bases to trimming and J lost 4 bases; unmatched junction nucleotides: 9. Germline assignment: CDR1 LGHDT and CDR2 YNNKEL (reference sequence). This CDR3 is CASTGTSGVFRETQYF. Written as DNA, the CDR3 is TGTGCCAGCACCGGGACTAGCGGGGTGTTTAGAGAGACCCAGTACTTC.

This rearrangement joins TRBV30 to TRBJ1-2, with D perhaps TRBD1 (6 bases). Germline V gives CDR1 GTSNPN, CDR2 SVGIG (reference sequence). This CDR3 has 12 residues. V was trimmed by 7 bases and J by 4 bases, leaving 13 bases between them. CDR3 DNA sequence: TGTGCCTTTTTAGGGGGTAGCTATGGCTACACCTTC. It translates to CAFLGGSYGYTF. Complete variable domain (other parts from reference TRBV30 and TRBJ1-2): SQTIHQWPATLVQPVGSPLSLECTVEGTSNPNLYWYRQAAGRGLQLLFYSVGIGQISSEVPQNLSASRPQDRQFILSSKKLLLSDSGFYLCAFLGGSYGYTFGSGTRLTVV.

The chain carries TRBV19 and TRBJ1-2, with D perhaps matching TRBD1 (5 bases). Trimming removed 6 bases at V and 4 bases at J, with 12 bases between. Germline-derived CDR1 and CDR2 are LNHDA and SQIVND (reference sequence). CDR3 length equals 13 residues. The CDR3 sequence: CASRGGLLYGYTF. The CDR3 DNA is TGTGCCAGTAGGGGGGGACTCCTCTATGGCTACACCTTC.

The rearrangement uses TRBV3-1 (or the pseudogene TRBV3-2) and TRBJ1-5; tentative D call: TRBD1 (6 bases). The germline V gene has CDR1 LGHDT and CDR2 YNNKEL (reference sequence). The CDR3 runs 13 residues. V lost 2 bases, J lost 4 bases, and 6 bases lay in between. The CDR3 here is CASSQQGNQPQHF. The DNA of the CDR3 is TGTGCCAGCAGCCAACAGGGGAATCAGCCCCAGCATTTT.

The chain recombines TRBV24-1 with TRBJ2-3; D perhaps matches TRBD2 (6 bases). CDR3 length: 14 residues. The V gene's germline CDR1 is KGHDR and CDR2 SFDVKD. V was pared by 9 bases and J by 1 base, with 13 bases between. The CDR3 DNA follows: TGTGCCACCCAGGGATGGGGGGGCACAGATACGCAGTATTTT. Translation gives CATQGWGGTDTQYF.